This record concerns one T cell receptor beta chain sequence. The data stem from a study of blood T cell repertoires in COVID-19. As for the study in general: From the United States, Italy and Spain came samples of acute and convalescent COVID-19. From T cells, B-cell-depleted T cells, or PBMCs came the material, which was cDNA or gDNA.

Original processing methods: Reference gene primer amplification in the assay estimated nucleated cell counts. Method: immunoSEQ multiplex PCR; TCRdb's copy keeps in-frame clones and lacks some. The V and J calls and clone size were taken over from that table, and D and trimming were inferred from the DNA. The repertoire holds 150,000 to 200,000 clones, with 80% to 85% as singletons. The germline V gene has CDR1 MNHEY and CDR2 SMNVEV (reference sequence). The CDR3 is 15 amino acids. V lost 6 bases to trimming and J lost 2 bases; unmatched junction nucleotides: 6. The specimen was peripheral blood. This clonotype originated in a woman in her 40s with acute or convalescent COVID-19. The chain combines TRBV27 with TRBJ2-3, with 9 bases that match TRBD1. The CDR3 DNA is TGTGCCAGCAGCCCTTGGGACAGGGCCACAGATACGCAGTATTTT. Translating gives CASSPWDRATDTQYF.